The 30 T cell receptor beta chains presented below share a single source sample, sequenced in a study of T cell responses to AZD1222 COVID-19 vaccine. This table comes from immunoSEQ multiplex PCR, and its TCRdb copy is limited to in-frame clones, with some not included. The sample includes over 150,000 clones, 85% to 90% of them seen just once. The material was peripheral blood, obtained 28 days after the second AZD1222 dose. The source is an adult who received the AZD1222 COVID-19 vaccine.

Regarding this clone: Germline and junction disagree at one end, which may indicate a read error. CDR3 protein: CASSLGGGQPQHF. The DNA for the CDR3 is TGTGCCAGCAGCTTGGGTGGAGGTCAGCCCCAGCATTTT. The rearrangement joins TRBV5-1 to TRBJ1-5; D uncertain. Germline CDR1 and CDR2: SGHRS and YFSETQ. The length of the CDR3 is 13 residues.

The chain uses TRBV6-5 and TRBJ2-7; no clear D gene. V was clipped by 10 bases and J by 0 bases, with 16 bases between them. CDR1 is MNHEY and CDR2 is SVGAGI in the germline V gene. The CDR3 covers 14 residues. CDR3 in amino acids: CAILYGRSSYEQYF. The CDR3 region has the DNA TGTGCCATCCTTTACGGCCGTAGCTCCTACGAGCAGTACTTC.

The chain combines TRBV3-1 (or the pseudogene TRBV3-2) with TRBJ2-1; 8 bases are shared with TRBD2. This CDR3 has 17 amino acids. V lost 2 bases and J lost 0; bases outside the gene matches: 6. Germline CDR1 is LGHDT and CDR2 is YNNKEL (reference sequence). CDR3 sequence (DNA): TGTGCCAGCAGCCAACCTTCCGGGACTAGCTCCTACAATGAGCAGTTCTTC. Translation gives CASSQPSGTSSYNEQFF.

The V gene is TRBV9, the J gene TRBJ1-1; D unresolved. The V end was cut by 0 bases, the J end by 0 bases, with 9 bases between. The CDR3 spans 15 residues. Germline assignment: CDR1 SGDLS and CDR2 YYNGEE. Here the CDR3 DNA reads TGTGCCAGCAGCGTAGCCGGGCAGGTGAACACTGAAGCTTTCTTT. It translates to CASSVAGQVNTEAFF.

V usage is TRBV3-1 (or the pseudogene TRBV3-2) and J usage is TRBJ2-3; 7 positions agree with TRBD2. Trimming at V came to 4 bases and at J to 2 bases, leaving 12 bases not matched to a gene. This CDR3 contains 17 residues. Germline CDR1 and CDR2: LGHDT and YNNKEL (reference sequence). Here the CDR3 reads CASSPLGSSGFTDTQYF. CDR3 DNA: TGTGCCAGCAGCCCCCTTGGGTCTAGCGGCTTCACAGATACGCAGTATTTT.

The CDR3: CASSLTYEQYF. The CDR3, as DNA: TGTGCCAGCAGCTTGACCTACGAGCAGTACTTC. The chain joins TRBV5-5 to TRBJ2-7; D unresolved. The CDR3 is 11 residues long. Germline CDR1 and CDR2: SGHKS and YYEKEE (reference sequence). V was trimmed by 1 base and J by 2 bases, leaving 1 base between them.

V usage is TRBV6-5 and J usage is TRBJ2-7; D possibly corresponds to TRBD2 (5 bases). Trimming took off 7 bases at V and 3 bases at J, with 7 bases between the two ends. CDR1 is MNHEY, CDR2 SVGAGI, per germline. This CDR3 is built from 11 residues. The CDR3 nucleotides are TGTGCCAGCAAGCGGAGCTACGAGCAGTACTTC. It yields the protein CASKRSYEQYF.

The rearrangement joins TRBV4-2 to TRBJ1-6; the D gene is possibly TRBD1 (6 bases). Per germline, CDR1 LGHNA and CDR2 YNFKEQ. V shed 0 bases and J shed 3 bases, with 15 bases lying between them. CDR3 length: 18 amino acids. In DNA form, the CDR3 reads TGTGCCAGCAGCCAAGAATTACCTCAGGGGAACTATAATTCACCCCTCCACTTT. Its protein is CASSQELPQGNYNSPLHF.

J is TRBJ2-7 and V is TRBV19; TRBD1 matches at 9 bases. The junction had 5 bases not matched to a gene; V was cut back by 4 bases and J by 4 bases. The CDR3 contains 14 residues. The V gene's germline CDR1 is LNHDA and CDR2 SQIVND (reference sequence). The CDR3 coding sequence is TGTGCCAGTAGTACGACAGGGGGGAGGTACGAGCAGTACTTC. Encoded protein: CASSTTGGRYEQYF.

The J gene is TRBJ1-5, the V gene TRBV9; D is unclear. Trimming shortened V by 8 bases and J by 4 bases, and 13 bases separated the two germline ends. Looked up from germline, CDR1 is SGDLS and CDR2 is YYNGEE. There are 13 residues in the CDR3. The DNA for the CDR3 is TGTGCCAGGTTTGGACGGATAAATCAGCCCCAGCATTTT. It yields the protein CARFGRINQPQHF.

The V and J genes are TRBV15 and TRBJ1-4; TRBD1 might be the D (5 bases). The CDR3 is 15 residues long. Trimming left V 5 bases short and J 7 bases short, with 17 bases between. From germline, CDR1 is LNHNV and CDR2 YYDKDF (reference sequence). The CDR3 coding sequence is TGTGCCACCAGCTTTGGTCAGGGCCTGGGTGAAAAACTGTTTTTT. It codes for CATSFGQGLGEKLFF.

This clone was observed once. The gene calls are TRBV3-1 (or the pseudogene TRBV3-2) and TRBJ2-7; 10 bases are a match to TRBD2. CDR1 LGHDT and CDR2 YNNKEL come from the germline V gene (reference sequence). Losses at the gene ends were 4 bases for V and 3 bases for J; bases not matched to a gene: 6. CDR3 size: 15 residues. CDR3 nucleotides: TGTGCCAGCAGCCGAACTAGCGGGGTAGTCTACGAGCAGTACTTC. This sequence encodes CASSRTSGVVYEQYF.

This CDR3 reads CASSTGTGVGEKLFF. CDR3 in DNA: TGTGCCAGCAGCACCGGGACAGGGGTAGGGGAAAAACTGTTTTTT. The chain couples TRBV28 to TRBJ1-4; 10 bases match TRBD1. Germline V gene sequence: CDR1 MDHEN, CDR2 SYDVKM. The J segment lost 8 bases and the V segment lost 6 bases, leaving 9 bases of the junction unmatched. The CDR3 covers 15 residues.

The rearrangement links TRBV5-1 to TRBJ2-7, with D possibly TRBD1 on 6 matching bases. This CDR3 contains 14 residues. Deletions cut 2 bases from V and 4 bases from J, with 13 bases between. From germline, CDR1 is SGHRS and CDR2 YFSETQ. As DNA, the CDR3 is TGCGCCAGCAGCTTCCGGGACACCGGATACGAGCAGTACTTC. As protein: CASSFRDTGYEQYF.

The V gene is TRBV6-5, the J gene TRBJ2-7; 8 nucleotides agree with TRBD1. Germline CDR1 reads MNHEY; CDR2 reads SVGAGI. The CDR3 consists of 13 residues. V dropped 7 bases and J dropped 1; count of bases not matched to a gene: 3. CDR3: CASTDRGSYEQYF. CDR3 nucleotide sequence: TGTGCCAGCACCGACAGGGGATCCTACGAGCAGTACTTC.

The V gene is TRBV7-2, the J gene TRBJ2-2; 7 bases are shared with TRBD2. The V gene's germline CDR1 is SGHTA and CDR2 FQGNSA. After removal of 8 bases from V and 7 bases from J, the junction contained 13 bases not matched to a gene. The length of the CDR3 is 15 residues. The CDR3 spells CASLQVAGVNGELFF. CDR3 in DNA: TGTGCCAGCCTTCAGGTGGCGGGGGTAAACGGGGAGCTGTTTTTT.

This clone was found once. The chain uses TRBV27 and TRBJ1-6, with 11 bases matching TRBD1. With 5 bases clipped from V and 9 bases from J, the junction kept 6 bases outside the gene matches. The CDR3 runs 15 residues. Germline assignment: CDR1 MNHEY and CDR2 SMNVEV (reference sequence). CDR3 DNA sequence: TGTGCCAGCAGTCCATGGACAGGGGGCGTTTCACCCCTCCACTTT. Amino acids: CASSPWTGGVSPLHF.

The chain joins TRBV11-2 to TRBJ2-1, with D tentatively TRBD1 or TRBD2 (5 bases each). V was shortened by 1 base and J by 0 bases, with 10 bases between the two germline ends. Germline loops: CDR1 SGHAT, CDR2 FQNNGV. This CDR3 has 16 amino acids. The chain's CDR3 is CASSLGAGSSYNEQFF. For the CDR3, the DNA is TGTGCCAGCAGCTTAGGGGCAGGGAGCTCCTACAATGAGCAGTTCTTC.

The chain employs TRBV9 and TRBJ1-5, with 10 bases that match TRBD1. V lost 0 bases to trimming and J lost 3 bases; unmatched junction nucleotides: 3. The CDR3 sequence is 16 residues long. Germline CDR1 reads SGDLS; CDR2 reads YYNGEE. The CDR3 is CASSVGGTGANQPQHF. Here the CDR3 DNA reads TGTGCCAGCAGCGTAGGTGGGACAGGGGCCAATCAGCCCCAGCATTTT.

The genes are TRBV6-2 or TRBV6-3 and TRBJ1-5; D uncertain. The germline V gene encodes CDR1 MNHEY and CDR2 SVGEGT. V was shortened by 4 bases and J by 2 bases, with 12 bases between the two germline ends. This CDR3 spans 15 amino acids. The CDR3 loop is CASSSWGKGNQPQHF. The CDR3 DNA reads as TGTGCCAGCAGTTCTTGGGGAAAGGGCAATCAGCCCCAGCATTTT.

J is TRBJ1-6 and V is TRBV3-1 (or the pseudogene TRBV3-2); D not resolved. V was clipped by 5 bases and J by 6 bases, with 11 bases between them. In germline, CDR1 is LGHDT, CDR2 YNNKEL (reference sequence). This CDR3 is built from 14 residues. The CDR3 spells CASSTPDPNSPLHF. In DNA form, the CDR3 reads TGTGCCAGCAGCACACCGGATCCTAATTCACCCCTCCACTTT.

The chain recombines TRBV7-2 with TRBJ1-4, with D uncertain. The CDR3 sequence is 14 residues long. The germline V and J ends were trimmed by 8 bases and 10 bases, with 20 bases remaining between them. Germline values: CDR1 SGHTA, CDR2 FQGNSA. The CDR3 loop reads CASAPPPGRGKLFF. CDR3 in DNA: TGTGCCAGCGCCCCGCCCCCGGGCCGGGGAAAACTGTTTTTT.

For this clone: Compared with germline, one end of the junction differs, possibly owing to a read error. The V gene is TRBV7-2, the J gene TRBJ2-7, with TRBD2 identical over 11 bases. Germline CDR1 and CDR2: SGHTA and FQGNSA. This CDR3 has 14 amino acids. In DNA, the CDR3 is TGTGCCAGCAGCATAGCGGGGGGGCCAGCAGAGCAGTACTTC. Translated: CASSIAGGPAEQYF.

This sequence joins TRBV9 and TRBJ2-3; D unresolved. CDR1 SGDLS and CDR2 YYNGEE come from the germline V gene. Trimming removed 0 bases at V and 2 bases at J, with 10 bases between. The CDR3 length is 15 residues. The CDR3 sequence is CASSVAMANTDTQYF. The CDR3 DNA is TGTGCCAGCAGCGTAGCTATGGCCAACACAGATACGCAGTATTTT. Drawing the rest from reference TRBV9 and TRBJ2-3, the complete variable domain is DSGVTQTPKHLITATGQRVTLRCSPRSGDLSVYWYQQSLDQGLQFLIQYYNGEERAKGNILERFSAQQFPDLHSELNLSSLELGDSALYFCASSVAMANTDTQYFGPGTRLTVL.

The chain links TRBV13 to TRBJ2-7; D unresolved. The germline V gene has CDR1 PRHDT and CDR2 FYEKMQ (reference sequence). There are 13 residues in the CDR3. Trimming took off 3 bases at V and 4 bases at J, with 10 bases between the two ends. CDR3 in DNA: TGTGCCAGCAGCTTCGACACATATTACGAGCAGTACTTC. It codes for CASSFDTYYEQYF.

The genes are TRBV18 and TRBJ2-7, with D perhaps matching TRBD1 (6 bases). In germline, CDR1 is KGHSH, CDR2 LQKENI. The CDR3 consists of 14 residues. V lost 0 bases and J 2 bases, leaving 8 bases between the germline ends. Here the CDR3 DNA reads TGTGCCAGCTCACCACCAACAGGGCCCTACGAGCAGTACTTC. It specifies CASSPPTGPYEQYF.

The chain combines TRBV27 with TRBJ1-1; D call uncertain. CDR1 MNHEY and CDR2 SMNVEV come from the germline V gene (reference sequence). The length of the CDR3 is 13 residues. The V and J ends lost 6 bases and 0 bases respectively, with 8 bases between them. The DNA for the CDR3 is TGTGCCAGCAGCCCCAGCGTGAACACTGAAGCTTTCTTT. This sequence encodes CASSPSVNTEAFF.

CDR3 loop: CSVGGSVGETQYF. The CDR3, as DNA: TGCAGCGTTGGGGGGTCTGTAGGGGAGACCCAGTACTTC. The chain combines TRBV29-1 with TRBJ2-5; D may correspond to TRBD1 or TRBD2 (5 bases each). The CDR3 length is 13 residues. Trimming removed 4 bases from V and 5 bases from J, with 14 bases in between. Germline-derived CDR1 and CDR2 are SQVTM and ANQGSEA.

CDR3 amino acids: CAWRQNTGELFF. In DNA form, the CDR3 reads TGTGCCTGGAGACAGAACACCGGGGAGCTGTTTTTT. The rearrangement joins TRBV30 to TRBJ2-2; D not certain. From germline, CDR1 is GTSNPN and CDR2 SVGIG (reference sequence). Trimming removed 3 bases from V and 1 base from J, with 3 bases in between. CDR3 size: 12 residues. Together with reference TRBV30 and TRBJ2-2, the CDR3 gives the full variable domain: SQTIHQWPATLVQPVGSPLSLECTVEGTSNPNLYWYRQAAGRGLQLLFYSVGIGQISSEVPQNLSASRPQDRQFILSSKKLLLSDSGFYLCAWRQNTGELFFGEGSRLTVL.

The chain combines TRBV10-1 with TRBJ2-7, with D possibly TRBD1 on 6 matching bases. Trimming stripped 5 bases from V and 0 bases from J, with 14 bases between. CDR3 length: 15 amino acids. Germline V gene data show CDR1 as WNHNN and CDR2 as SYGVQD (reference sequence). The CDR3 sequence is CASSRRTATSYEQYF. The CDR3 coding sequence is TGCGCCAGCAGTAGAAGGACAGCAACCTCCTACGAGCAGTACTTC.